The T cell receptor (beta chain) described here comes from a study of T cells in localized non-small cell lung cancer. Overall study results and limits: Appearances in adjacent lung were noted for a median 57 of the top 100 tumor clones.

The CDR3 totals 14 residues. Trimming left V 5 bases short and J 0 bases short, with 8 bases between. Germline assignment: CDR1 SGHVS and CDR2 FQNEAQ. Some clones are missing from TCRdb's copy, which holds only in-frame ones; the method was immunoSEQ multiplex PCR. Here the sample spans approximately 31,000 clones, approximately 84% being singletons. In the case of this clone: Its antigen is not known.

The sequencing here drew on peripheral blood, taken before any cancer treatment. The sequence was obtained from a male donor aged 60 or over with stage III lung adenocarcinoma. The chain employs TRBV7-8 and TRBJ1-5; no definite D call. CDR3 DNA sequence: TGTGCCAGCAGCCCCCGGGATAGCAATCAGCCCCAGCATTTT. Its translation is CASSPRDSNQPQHF. The complete variable domain, with remaining parts taken from reference TRBV7-8 and TRBJ1-5, reads GAGVSQSPRYKVAKRGQDVALRCDPISGHVSLFWYQQALGQGPEFLTYFQNEAQLDKSGLPSDRFFAERPEGSVSTLKIQRTQQEDSAVYLCASSPRDSNQPQHFGDGTRLSIL.